One sample yielded the 25 T cell receptor beta chains listed below, sequenced in a study of T-cell reconstitution after alpha-beta-depleted transplantation in children. During its preparation, the TCRbeta library received unique molecular identifiers. From the PCR reads, TCRdb called clonotypes with MiXCR, one entry per CDR3 protein. This sample has some 490,000 distinct CDR3 sequences, with around 13% found just once. The sequencing here drew on PBMCs from the stem cell graft donor, taken from the stem cell graft. Every receptor here comes from a human donor who donated a stem cell graft to a child with combined immunodeficiency.

The rearrangement links TRBV19 to TRBJ2-7, with 7 bases fitting TRBD2. The trim removed 4 bases at V and 2 bases at J, leaving 8 bases unmatched. Germline V CDR1 and CDR2: LNHDA, SQIVND (reference sequence). The CDR3 length is 15 residues. The CDR3 protein is CASSTVSGAAYEQYF. Written as DNA, the CDR3 is TGTGCCAGTAGTACCGTCAGCGGGGCCGCCTACGAGCAGTACTTC.

The sample holds many counts of this clonotype. The chain joins TRBV12-3 or TRBV12-4 to TRBJ2-1; 8 bases are shared with TRBD2. With V trimmed by 2 bases and J by 8 bases, 11 bases remained unmatched. CDR3 length equals 16 residues. As DNA, the CDR3 is TGTGCCAGCAGTTTAATGAACGGGAGGGCACACGATGAGCAGTTCTTC. Its protein is CASSLMNGRAHDEQFF.

This chain uses TRBV12-3 or TRBV12-4 with TRBJ1-1; D not resolved. The V gene lost 8 bases and the J gene lost 3 bases, with 10 bases spanning the gap. This CDR3 is built from 12 residues. CDR3 in DNA: TGTGCCAGCGGTTGGTTGGACACTGAAGCTTTCTTT. Residues: CASGWLDTEAFF.

Only a few counts were recorded for this clonotype. The chain combines TRBV7-2 with TRBJ2-5; TRBD2 is a possible D gene (6 bases). The ends were cut back, 2 bases at V and 1 base at J, with 14 bases in the middle. This CDR3 is built from 16 residues. CDR1 is SGHTA, CDR2 FQGNSA, per germline. The CDR3, as DNA: TGTGCCAGCAGCTTAAGAGCAGCGGGTAGCCAAGAGACCCAGTACTTC. It encodes CASSLRAAGSQETQYF.

This sequence joins TRBV7-8 and TRBJ2-7; 9 nucleotides line up with TRBD1. The germline CDR1 and CDR2 sequences are SGHVS and FQNEAQ. The CDR3 consists of 17 residues. Trimming removed 1 base from V and 8 bases from J; junction bases left unmatched: 15. The CDR3 DNA follows: TGTGCCAGCAGCTTAGGTGTGGCCGGGACAGGGAATACGAAGCAGTACTTC. It specifies CASSLGVAGTGNTKQYF.

The sample holds a few counts of this clonotype. V usage is TRBV6-1 and J usage is TRBJ1-3, with D possibly TRBD1 on 6 matching bases. Germline V gene data show CDR1 as MNHNS and CDR2 as SASEGT. The CDR3 sequence is 16 residues long. Trimming removed 5 bases at V and 2 bases at J, with 16 bases between. CDR3 coding DNA: TGTGCCAGCAGTACCGGACAGTTCCTCCCTGGAAACACCATATATTTT. It encodes CASSTGQFLPGNTIYF.

This clonotype was counted only a few times. This chain links TRBV20-1 with TRBJ2-7; TRBD2 is a possible D gene (5 bases). Germline values: CDR1 DFQATT, CDR2 SNEGSKA (reference sequence). The CDR3 contains 14 residues. The V gene lost 5 bases and the J gene lost 2 bases, with 16 bases spanning the gap. The CDR3 nucleotides read TGCAGTGCTTCTCCCGGACTGTATACCTACGAGCAGTACTTC. Protein sequence: CSASPGLYTYEQYF.

This clonotype was counted between two and nine times. The CDR3 protein is CASSQDAGFYTDTQYF. For the CDR3, the DNA is TGCGCCAGCAGCCAAGATGCGGGGTTCTACACAGATACGCAGTATTTT. This sequence joins TRBV4-3 and TRBJ2-3, with D perhaps matching TRBD2 (6 bases). This CDR3 is 16 amino acids long. The ends were cut back, 0 bases at V and 2 bases at J, with 12 bases in the middle. The germline CDR1 and CDR2 sequences are LGHNA and YSLEER.

The rearrangement links TRBV7-2 to TRBJ1-1; D uncertain. CDR1 and CDR2 (germline): SGHTA, FQGNSA. The ends were cut back, 4 bases at V and 5 bases at J, with 8 bases in the middle. CDR3 size: 12 residues. CDR3 region: CASSSGRTEAFF. The DNA of the CDR3 is TGTGCCAGCAGCTCCGGACGAACTGAAGCTTTCTTT.

On this clonotype: With a much larger clone just one base away, this may be a read error. The gene calls are TRBV7-2 and TRBJ1-6; 7 nucleotides match TRBD1. The germline V gene encodes CDR1 SGHTA and CDR2 FQGNSA. Losses at the gene ends were 6 bases for V and 8 bases for J; bases not matched to a gene: 7. There are 14 residues in the CDR3. The CDR3 region is CASSPGTADSPLHF. CDR3 nucleotides: TGTGCCAGCAGTCCCGGGACAGCTGATTCACCCCTCCACTTT.

This clonotype was counted ten times or more. This chain connects TRBV5-1 to TRBJ2-5, with 8 positions matching TRBD2. Per germline, CDR1 SGHRS and CDR2 YFSETQ. Trimming took 0 bases from V and 2 from J; bases not matched to a gene: 6. CDR3 size: 16 residues. The CDR3: CASSLGASGLQETQYF. In DNA form, the CDR3 reads TGCGCCAGCAGCTTGGGAGCTAGCGGGCTACAAGAGACCCAGTACTTC.

This clonotype was counted at least ten times. The chain combines TRBV20-1 with TRBJ2-3; TRBD1 is a possible D gene (5 bases). The V and J ends lost 6 bases and 0 bases respectively, with 13 bases between them. This CDR3 region has 14 residues. In germline, CDR1 is DFQATT, CDR2 SNEGSKA (reference sequence). The CDR3 DNA follows: TGCAGTGCCTCCCTAGGGGCTAGCACAGATACGCAGTATTTT. Encoded protein: CSASLGASTDTQYF.

This clonotype was counted only a few times. The chain employs TRBV7-9 and TRBJ2-7, with 8 bases aligning to TRBD1. Germline V gives CDR1 SEHNR, CDR2 FQNEAQ (reference sequence). The CDR3 length is 16 residues. The V gene end was trimmed by 4 bases and the J gene end by 3 bases; junction bases not matched to a gene: 11. CDR3 coding DNA: TGTGCCAGCAGCTCAGAGACGGGACAGGACTACTACGAGCAGTACTTC. Its protein product is CASSSETGQDYYEQYF.

The J gene is TRBJ2-2, the V gene TRBV4-2; D not certain. Germline CDR1 is LGHNA and CDR2 is YNFKEQ. Trimming left V 3 bases short and J 0 bases short, with 11 bases between. The CDR3 is made up of 16 amino acids. The CDR3, as DNA: TGTGCCAGCAGCCACATCACAGCCGCGAACACCGGGGAGCTGTTTTTT. It codes for CASSHITAANTGELFF.

This clonotype was seen more than once but under ten times. The rearrangement uses TRBV12-3 or TRBV12-4 and TRBJ2-1, with TRBD2 identical over 7 bases. The CDR3 runs to 15 residues. V trimming: 3 bases; J trimming: 9 bases; junction bases outside the gene matches: 11. The CDR3 DNA reads TGTGCCAGCAGTTTGGGGGGGGACTTTAGGGGTGAGCAGTTCTTC. Translated, it gives CASSLGGDFRGEQFF.

This clonotype was detected many times. The chain employs TRBV12-3 or TRBV12-4 and TRBJ2-7; D uncertain. V was trimmed by 6 bases and J by 2 bases, leaving 14 bases between them. The CDR3 extends over 14 amino acids. This CDR3 is CASSSTEATYEQYF. The DNA for the CDR3 is TGTGCCAGCAGCTCCACCGAGGCAACCTACGAGCAGTACTTC.

This clonotype appeared a few times. The chain employs TRBV6-2 or TRBV6-3 and TRBJ2-7, with a tentative D call TRBD2 (6 bases). The ends were cut back, 5 bases at V and 7 bases at J, with 18 bases in the middle. There are 14 residues in the CDR3. CDR1 MNHEY and CDR2 SVGEGT come from the germline V gene. The CDR3 reads CASSDPGVKREQYF. Written as DNA, the CDR3 is TGTGCCAGCAGTGACCCGGGAGTTAAAAGGGAGCAGTACTTC.

Of note for this clonotype: The junction does not match germline at one end; this may be a read error. This rearrangement joins TRBV7-9 to TRBJ1-1; no clear D gene. CDR1 is SEHNR and CDR2 is FQNEAQ in the germline V gene (reference sequence). The CDR3 is 13 amino acids. CDR3 protein: CVSSLILQVEAFF. The CDR3 DNA is TGTGTCAGCAGCTTGATACTCCAAGTTGAAGCTTTCTTT.

This clonotype was counted ten times or more. The chain combines TRBV5-6 with TRBJ2-6, with D possibly being TRBD1 or TRBD2 (5 bases each). V lost 0 bases to trimming and J lost 4 bases, with 8 bases between them. This CDR3 spans 15 amino acids. CDR1 and CDR2 (germline): SGHDT, YYEEEE. In nucleotides, the CDR3 is TGTGCCAGCAGCTTGGTAGGGGAGGGGGCCAACGTCCTGACTTTC. This codes for CASSLVGEGANVLTF.

The V and J genes are TRBV18 and TRBJ2-3, with 7 bases identical to TRBD1. The CDR3 runs to 17 residues. From germline, CDR1 is KGHSH and CDR2 LQKENI. V was clipped by 3 bases and J by 2 bases; unmatched bases: 11. The CDR3 bases are TGTGCCAGCTCACCGATCTTGACAGGGACCGACACAGATACGCAGTATTTT. Translated, it gives CASSPILTGTDTDTQYF.

This clonotype was counted at least ten times. This sequence joins TRBV12-3 or TRBV12-4 and TRBJ1-1; 7 bases line up with TRBD1. CDR3 size: 15 residues. V dropped 7 bases and J dropped 0; count of bases not matched to a gene: 8. CDR3 DNA: TGTGCCAGCACCCCTTCGGGACAGTTGAACACTGAAGCTTTCTTT. Protein product: CASTPSGQLNTEAFF.

This clonotype appeared a few times. The chain employs TRBV7-2 and TRBJ2-1; 7 bases are shared with TRBD1. There are 16 residues in the CDR3. Germline V gene data show CDR1 as SGHTA and CDR2 as FQGNSA. The J segment lost 2 bases and the V segment lost 4 bases, leaving 8 bases of the junction unmatched. The CDR3 region is CASSSMTGTTYNEQFF. The CDR3 coding sequence is TGTGCCAGCAGCTCAATGACAGGGACAACCTACAATGAGCAGTTCTTC.

This chain joins TRBV12-3 or TRBV12-4 and TRBJ2-5; the D is unclear. The CDR3 extends over 15 amino acids. V was clipped by 1 base and J by 9 bases, with 18 bases between them. The chain's CDR3 is CASSLGRSTVPAQYF. As DNA, the CDR3 is TGTGCCAGCAGTTTAGGCAGGTCTACCGTTCCGGCCCAGTACTTC.

This clonotype was seen more than once but under ten times. V gene TRBV27 combines with J gene TRBJ1-4, with a weak D call TRBD1 (5 bases). Trimming removed 5 bases at V and 0 bases at J, with 13 bases between. Germline V gives CDR1 MNHEY, CDR2 SMNVEV (reference sequence). There are 16 residues in the CDR3. CDR3 residues: CASSEDTSSTNEKLFF. The CDR3 region has the DNA TGTGCCAGCAGTGAGGACACTTCTTCAACTAATGAAAAACTGTTTTTT.

This chain uses TRBV12-3 or TRBV12-4 with TRBJ2-3, with D tentatively TRBD1 (6 bases). Trimming cost V 3 bases and J 6 bases, with 10 bases left between them. The CDR3 is 13 amino acids. CDR3 sequence: CASSLGTIDTQYF. The CDR3 nucleotides are TGTGCCAGCAGTTTGGGGACAATCGATACGCAGTATTTT.